This TCR beta chain was sequenced during a study of blood T cell repertoires in COVID-19. The repertoire was sequenced with immunoSEQ multiplex PCR; TCRdb's copy has only in-frame clones and lacks some. The table lists approximately 400,000 clones, more than 75% of them singletons. Deletions cut 3 bases from V and 0 bases from J, with 8 bases between. CDR3 size: 14 residues. CDR1 and CDR2 from the germline V gene are MNHEY and SMNVEV (reference sequence). Individuals drawn from under 30 US areas were roughly 18 to 100 years old. Cohort allocation depended upon clinical history that participants reported. Resolution of symptoms, clearance, or two negative PCRs was present in recovered Cohort 3 donors.

The receptor comes from a woman under 30 who had recovered from COVID-19. This chain links TRBV27 with TRBJ1-1, with D possibly matching TRBD1 (5 bases). The sample taken for sequencing was PBMCs or T cells enriched from blood (not recorded which). CDR3 coding DNA: TGTGCCAGCAGTTTTGACAGTTTGAACACTGAAGCTTTCTTT. As protein: CASSFDSLNTEAFF.